The clone carrying this T cell receptor beta chain was detected a few times. Sample time point: sample taken at primary tumor resection. No cell sorting; template was whole RNA from tumor, lung tissue or PBMC. Germline V gene sequence: CDR1 DFQATT, CDR2 SNEGSKA (reference sequence). The CDR3 runs to 13 residues. Trimming shortened V by 4 bases and J by 0 bases, and 10 bases separated the two germline ends. TCR cDNA molecules each had a unique molecular identifier. From the 5' RACE reads, TCRdb called clonotypes with MiXCR, one entry per CDR3 protein. The sample contains some 23,000 distinct CDR3 sequences, 5.5% to 8.5% of which appear only once. This entry comes from a study of spatial heterogeneity in lung cancer.

The specimen was PBMCs, collected at surgery. The chain links TRBV20-1 to TRBJ2-7; no firm D call. The clonotype was recovered from a male donor with early-stage non-small cell lung cancer. The CDR3 DNA reads TGCAGTGCTATAGGGCTAGACTCCTACGAGCAGTACTTC. Translating gives CSAIGLDSYEQYF.